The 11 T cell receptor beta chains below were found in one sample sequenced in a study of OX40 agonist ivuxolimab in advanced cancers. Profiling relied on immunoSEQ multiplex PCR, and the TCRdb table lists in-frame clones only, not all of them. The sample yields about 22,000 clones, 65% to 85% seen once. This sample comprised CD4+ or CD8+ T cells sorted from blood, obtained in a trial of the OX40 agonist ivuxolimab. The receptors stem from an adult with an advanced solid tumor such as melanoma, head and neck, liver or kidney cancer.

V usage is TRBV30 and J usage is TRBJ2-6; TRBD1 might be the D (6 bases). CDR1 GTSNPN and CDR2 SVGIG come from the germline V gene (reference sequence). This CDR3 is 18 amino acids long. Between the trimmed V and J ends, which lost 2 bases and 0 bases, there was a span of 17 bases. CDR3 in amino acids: CAWSLSGGPYSGANVLTF. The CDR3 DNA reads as TGTGCCTGGAGTCTCAGTGGGGGCCCCTACTCTGGGGCCAACGTCCTGACTTTC.

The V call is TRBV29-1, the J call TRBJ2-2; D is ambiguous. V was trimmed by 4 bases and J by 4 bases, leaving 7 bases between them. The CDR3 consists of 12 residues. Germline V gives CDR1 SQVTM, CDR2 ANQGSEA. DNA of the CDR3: TGCAGCGTTGTCTGGGGCACCGGGGAGCTGTTTTTT. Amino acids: CSVVWGTGELFF.

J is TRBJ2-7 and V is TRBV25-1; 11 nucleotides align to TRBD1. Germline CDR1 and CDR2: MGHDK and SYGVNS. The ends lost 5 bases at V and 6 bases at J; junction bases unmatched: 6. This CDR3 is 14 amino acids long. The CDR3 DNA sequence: TGTGCCAGCAGTTTAACCGGGACAGGGGGCGAGCAGTACTTC. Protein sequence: CASSLTGTGGEQYF.

CDR3 residues: CASSTGGGAGINSYEQYF. CDR3 nucleotide sequence: TGTGCCAGCAGTACAGGGGGGGGAGCCGGGATTAATTCCTACGAGCAGTACTTC. This sequence joins TRBV27 and TRBJ2-7; TRBD1 is a possible D gene (8 bases). V lost 5 bases and J lost 1, with 24 bases in between. The germline V gene has CDR1 MNHEY and CDR2 SMNVEV (reference sequence). This CDR3 is built from 18 residues.

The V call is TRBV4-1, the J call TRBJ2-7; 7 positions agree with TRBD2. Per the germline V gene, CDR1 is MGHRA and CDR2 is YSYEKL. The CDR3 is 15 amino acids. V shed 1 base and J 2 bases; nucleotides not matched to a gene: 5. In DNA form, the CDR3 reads TGCGCCAGCAGCCAAGCTCCTAGCGGCCCCTACGAGCAGTACTTC. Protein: CASSQAPSGPYEQYF.

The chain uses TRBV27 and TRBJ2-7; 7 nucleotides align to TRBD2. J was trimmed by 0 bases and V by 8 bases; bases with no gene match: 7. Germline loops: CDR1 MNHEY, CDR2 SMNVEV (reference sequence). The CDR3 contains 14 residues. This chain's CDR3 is CASRDAGVSYEQYF. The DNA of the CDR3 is TGTGCCAGCCGTGACGCGGGGGTCTCCTACGAGCAGTACTTC.

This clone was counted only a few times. CDR3 residues: CASSPRRLAGEYNEQFF. The CDR3 DNA follows: TGTGCCAGCAGCCCCAGGCGACTAGCGGGAGAGTACAATGAGCAGTTCTTC. This chain uses TRBV7-9 with TRBJ2-1; 12 nucleotides match TRBD2. The germline V gene encodes CDR1 SEHNR and CDR2 FQNEAQ (reference sequence). This CDR3 contains 17 residues. V trimming: 5 bases; J trimming: 4 bases; junction bases outside the gene matches: 9.

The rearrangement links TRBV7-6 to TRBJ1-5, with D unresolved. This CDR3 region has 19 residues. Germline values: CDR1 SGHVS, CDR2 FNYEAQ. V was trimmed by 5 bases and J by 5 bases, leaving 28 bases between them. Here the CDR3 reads CASSPVRGMAGIWDQPQHF. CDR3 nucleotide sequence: TGTGCCAGCAGCCCGGTCCGGGGAATGGCCGGGATTTGGGATCAGCCCCAGCATTTT.

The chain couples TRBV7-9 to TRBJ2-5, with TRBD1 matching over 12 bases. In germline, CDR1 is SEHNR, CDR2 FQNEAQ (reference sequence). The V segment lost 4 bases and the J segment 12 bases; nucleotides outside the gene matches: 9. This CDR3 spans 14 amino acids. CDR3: CASSSRDRGPGEYF. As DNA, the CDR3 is TGTGCCAGCAGCTCCCGGGACAGGGGGCCCGGAGAGTACTTC.

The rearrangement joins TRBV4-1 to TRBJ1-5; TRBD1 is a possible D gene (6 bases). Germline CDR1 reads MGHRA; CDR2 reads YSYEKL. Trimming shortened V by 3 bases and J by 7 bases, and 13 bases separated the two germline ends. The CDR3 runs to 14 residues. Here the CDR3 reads CASSQGQGIQPQHF. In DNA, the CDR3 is TGCGCCAGCAGCCAGGGCCAGGGGATCCAGCCCCAGCATTTT.

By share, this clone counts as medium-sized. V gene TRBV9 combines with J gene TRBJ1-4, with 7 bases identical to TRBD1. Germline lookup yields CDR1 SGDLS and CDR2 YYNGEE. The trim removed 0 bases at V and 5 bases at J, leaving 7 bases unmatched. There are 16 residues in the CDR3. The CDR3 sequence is CASSVAWGQSNEKLFF. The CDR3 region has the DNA TGTGCCAGCAGCGTAGCTTGGGGACAGTCGAATGAAAAACTGTTTTTT.